This T cell receptor beta chain was documented in a study of T cell repertoires in ileal Crohn's disease. Whole-study context: At surgery, approximately 33% of patients smoked, with median disease duration around 8 years. Five hundred nanograms of biopsy DNA per sample underwent TCRB immunosequencing. About half of patients got postoperative therapy: 11 thiopurines, roughly 19 anti-TNF.

Some clones are missing from TCRdb's copy, which holds only in-frame ones; the method was immunoSEQ multiplex PCR. The table shows approximately 15,000 clones, with 76% occurring only once. V shed 7 bases, J shed 0 bases, and the junction held 18 bases outside the gene matches. CDR3 length: 18 amino acids. CDR1 and CDR2 (germline): SEHNR, FQNEAQ (reference sequence). As to time point: inflamed ileum from the surgical specimen. Study results and limitations: All patients with clonality above 26.8% had endoscopic recurrence.

Regarding this clone: As yet, its antigen is unknown.

The material sequenced was ileal tissue. The clonotype originates from an adult with Crohn's disease. J is TRBJ2-7 and V is TRBV7-9, with 7 bases matching TRBD2. The CDR3 sequence is CASIPRSAERGYSYEQYF. The DNA of the CDR3 is TGTGCCAGCATCCCTCGGTCGGCGGAGCGGGGTTACTCCTACGAGCAGTACTTC.